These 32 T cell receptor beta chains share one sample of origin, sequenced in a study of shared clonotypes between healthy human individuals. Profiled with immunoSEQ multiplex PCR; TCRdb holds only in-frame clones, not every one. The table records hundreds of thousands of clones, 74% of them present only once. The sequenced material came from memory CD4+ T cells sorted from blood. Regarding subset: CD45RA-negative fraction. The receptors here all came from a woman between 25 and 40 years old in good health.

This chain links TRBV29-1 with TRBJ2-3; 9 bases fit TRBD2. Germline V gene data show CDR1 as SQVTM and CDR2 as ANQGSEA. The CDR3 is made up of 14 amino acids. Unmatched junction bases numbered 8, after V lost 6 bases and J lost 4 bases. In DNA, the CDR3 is TGCAGCGTGATGGGACTAGCATTCTCAGATACGCAGTATTTT. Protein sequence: CSVMGLAFSDTQYF.

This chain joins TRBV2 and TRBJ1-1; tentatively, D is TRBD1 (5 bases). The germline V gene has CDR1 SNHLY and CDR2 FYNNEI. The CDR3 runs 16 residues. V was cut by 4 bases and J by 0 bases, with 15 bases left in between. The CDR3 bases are TGTGCCAGCAGTGCGGTTCAGGGACGGATGAACACTGAAGCTTTCTTT. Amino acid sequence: CASSAVQGRMNTEAFF.

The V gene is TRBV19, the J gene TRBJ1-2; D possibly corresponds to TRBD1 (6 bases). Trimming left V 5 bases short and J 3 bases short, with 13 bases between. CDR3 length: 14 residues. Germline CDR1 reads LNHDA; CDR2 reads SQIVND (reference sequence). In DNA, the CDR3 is TGTGCCAGTAGTGTCGGAGGGGGGGACTATGGCTACACCTTC. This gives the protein CASSVGGGDYGYTF.

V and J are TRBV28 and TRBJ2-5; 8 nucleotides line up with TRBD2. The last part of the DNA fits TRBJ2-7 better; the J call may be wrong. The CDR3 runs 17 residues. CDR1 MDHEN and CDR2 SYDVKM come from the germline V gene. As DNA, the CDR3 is TGTGCCAGCAGTCCCTCATTGGGGAGCGGGAGTGAGTACGAGCAGTACTTC. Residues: CASSPSLGSGSEYEQYF.

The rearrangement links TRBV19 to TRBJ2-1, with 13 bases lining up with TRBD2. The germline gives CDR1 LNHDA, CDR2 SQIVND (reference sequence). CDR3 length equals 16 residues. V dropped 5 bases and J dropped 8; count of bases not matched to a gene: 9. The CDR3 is CASSLGLAGVVDEQFF. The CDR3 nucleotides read TGTGCCAGTAGTCTCGGACTAGCGGGAGTCGTGGATGAGCAGTTCTTC.

CDR3: CASTAQARGETQYF. The CDR3 DNA follows: TGTGCCAGCACAGCACAGGCCCGAGGGGAGACCCAGTACTTC. This chain uses TRBV2 with TRBJ2-5; either TRBD1 or TRBD2 may supply D (5 bases each). The CDR3 is 14 amino acids. Germline V CDR1 and CDR2: SNHLY, FYNNEI. The ends were cut back, 7 bases at V and 5 bases at J, with 17 bases in the middle. The whole variable domain, filled in from reference TRBV2 and TRBJ2-5, reads EPEVTQTPSHQVTQMGQEVILRCVPISNHLYFYWYRQILGQKVEFLVSFYNNEISEKSEIFDDQFSVERPDGSNFTLKIRSTKLEDSAMYFCASTAQARGETQYFGPGTRLLVL.

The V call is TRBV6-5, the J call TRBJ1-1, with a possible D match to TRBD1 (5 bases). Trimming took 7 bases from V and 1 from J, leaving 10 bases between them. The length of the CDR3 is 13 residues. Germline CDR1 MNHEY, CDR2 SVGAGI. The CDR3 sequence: CASTRGRNTEAFF. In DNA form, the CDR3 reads TGTGCCAGCACCCGGGGGAGGAACACTGAAGCTTTCTTT.

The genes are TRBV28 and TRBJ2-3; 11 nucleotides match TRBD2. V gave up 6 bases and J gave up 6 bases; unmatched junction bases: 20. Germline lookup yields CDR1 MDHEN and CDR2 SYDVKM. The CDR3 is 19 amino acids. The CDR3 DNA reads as TGTGCCAGCAGCTCACACCCCTTAGCGGGAGGGACGACGCGGGATACGCAGTATTTT. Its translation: CASSSHPLAGGTTRDTQYF.

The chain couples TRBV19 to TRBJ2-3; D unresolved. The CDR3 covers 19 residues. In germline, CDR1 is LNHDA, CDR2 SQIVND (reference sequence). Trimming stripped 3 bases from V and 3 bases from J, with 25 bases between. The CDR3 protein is CASSMSRGRARLHTDTQYF. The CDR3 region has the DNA TGTGCCAGTAGTATGAGTAGAGGTCGGGCCAGGCTCCATACAGATACGCAGTATTTT. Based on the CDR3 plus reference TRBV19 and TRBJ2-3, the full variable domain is DGGITQSPKYLFRKEGQNVTLSCEQNLNHDAMYWYRQDPGQGLRLIYYSQIVNDFQKGDIAEGYSVSREKKESFPLTVTSAQKNPTAFYLCASSMSRGRARLHTDTQYFGPGTRLTVL.

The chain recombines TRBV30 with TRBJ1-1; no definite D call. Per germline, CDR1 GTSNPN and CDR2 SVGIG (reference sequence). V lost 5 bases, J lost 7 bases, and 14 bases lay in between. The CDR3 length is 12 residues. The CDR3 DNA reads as TGTGCCTGGGCCCTCGTCGGGTATGAAGCTTTCTTT. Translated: CAWALVGYEAFF.

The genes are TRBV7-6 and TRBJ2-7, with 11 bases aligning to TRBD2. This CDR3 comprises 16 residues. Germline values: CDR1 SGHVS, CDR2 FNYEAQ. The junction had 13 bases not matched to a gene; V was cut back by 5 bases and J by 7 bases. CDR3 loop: CASSPSGTSGRGEQYF. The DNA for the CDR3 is TGTGCCAGCAGCCCCTCGGGGACTAGCGGAAGGGGAGAGCAGTACTTC.

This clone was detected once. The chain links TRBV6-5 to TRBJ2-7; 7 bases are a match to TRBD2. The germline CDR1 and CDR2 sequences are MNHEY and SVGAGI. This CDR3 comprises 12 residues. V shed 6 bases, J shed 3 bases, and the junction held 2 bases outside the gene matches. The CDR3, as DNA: TGTGCCAGCAGGCGGACTAGCTACGAGCAGTACTTC. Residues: CASRRTSYEQYF.

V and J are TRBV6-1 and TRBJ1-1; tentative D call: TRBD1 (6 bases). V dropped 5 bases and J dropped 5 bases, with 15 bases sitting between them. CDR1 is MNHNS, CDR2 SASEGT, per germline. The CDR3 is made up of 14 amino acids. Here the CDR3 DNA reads TGTGCCAGCAGTACCCAGATGGGGGCAACTGAAGCTTTCTTT. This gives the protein CASSTQMGATEAFF.

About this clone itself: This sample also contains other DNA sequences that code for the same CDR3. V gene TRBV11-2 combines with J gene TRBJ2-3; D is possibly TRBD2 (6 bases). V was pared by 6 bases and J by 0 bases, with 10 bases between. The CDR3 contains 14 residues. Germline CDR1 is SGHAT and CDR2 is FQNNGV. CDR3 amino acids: CASRSGTSTDTQYF. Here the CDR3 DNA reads TGTGCCAGCAGATCCGGGACTAGCACAGATACGCAGTATTTT. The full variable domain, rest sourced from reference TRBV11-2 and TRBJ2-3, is EAGVAQSPRYKIIEKRQSVAFWCNPISGHATLYWYQQILGQGPKLLIQFQNNGVVDDSQLPKDRFSAERLKGVDSTLKIQPAKLEDSAVYLCASRSGTSTDTQYFGPGTRLTVL.

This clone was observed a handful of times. This CDR3 is CASSVDSYGYTF. The DNA for the CDR3 is TGTGCCAGCAGCGTAGACAGCTATGGCTACACCTTC. The chain joins TRBV9 to TRBJ1-2; D gene ambiguous. Germline V gives CDR1 SGDLS, CDR2 YYNGEE. The V gene lost 0 bases and the J gene lost 4 bases, with 4 bases spanning the gap. This CDR3 has 12 amino acids.

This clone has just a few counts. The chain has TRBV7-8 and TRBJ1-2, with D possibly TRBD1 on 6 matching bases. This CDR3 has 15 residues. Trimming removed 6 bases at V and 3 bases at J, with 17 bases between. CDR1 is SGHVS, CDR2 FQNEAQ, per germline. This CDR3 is CASSYRGASDYGYTF. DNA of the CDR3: TGTGCCAGCAGTTACCGGGGGGCGTCCGACTATGGCTACACCTTC.

In nucleotides, the CDR3 is TGTGCCAGCAGTGGGTCAGGGGTAGTTAAGGATAGCAATCAGCCCCAGCATTTT. Protein product: CASSGSGVVKDSNQPQHF. This sequence joins TRBV25-1 and TRBJ1-5, with a possible D match to TRBD1 (6 bases). Trimming left V 4 bases short and J 0 bases short, with 19 bases between. The CDR3 totals 18 residues. Germline V lookup: CDR1 MGHDK, CDR2 SYGVNS.

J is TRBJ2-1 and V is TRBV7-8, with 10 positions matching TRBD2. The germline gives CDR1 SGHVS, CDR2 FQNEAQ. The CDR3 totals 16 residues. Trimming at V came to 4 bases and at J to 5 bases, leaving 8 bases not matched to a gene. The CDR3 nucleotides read TGTGCCAGCAGCTCAAAGCGGGAGGGCGAGAACAATGAGCAGTTCTTC. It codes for CASSSKREGENNEQFF. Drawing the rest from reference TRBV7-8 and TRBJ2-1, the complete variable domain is GAGVSQSPRYKVAKRGQDVALRCDPISGHVSLFWYQQALGQGPEFLTYFQNEAQLDKSGLPSDRFFAERPEGSVSTLKIQRTQQEDSAVYLCASSSKREGENNEQFFGPGTRLTVL.

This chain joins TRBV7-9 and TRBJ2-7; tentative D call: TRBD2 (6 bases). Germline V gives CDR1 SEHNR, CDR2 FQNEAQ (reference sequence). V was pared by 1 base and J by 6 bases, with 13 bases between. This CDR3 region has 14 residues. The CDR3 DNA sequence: TGTGCCAGCAGCTTAGGCGGGATGACTAGCGAGCAGTACTTC. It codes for CASSLGGMTSEQYF.

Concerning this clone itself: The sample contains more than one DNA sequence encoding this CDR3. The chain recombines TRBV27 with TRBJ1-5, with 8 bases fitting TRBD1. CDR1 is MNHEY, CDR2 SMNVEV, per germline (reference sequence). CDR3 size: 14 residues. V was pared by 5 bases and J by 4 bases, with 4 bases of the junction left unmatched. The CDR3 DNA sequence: TGTGCCAGCAGTCCCAGGACAGGGAATCAGCCCCAGCATTTT. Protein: CASSPRTGNQPQHF.

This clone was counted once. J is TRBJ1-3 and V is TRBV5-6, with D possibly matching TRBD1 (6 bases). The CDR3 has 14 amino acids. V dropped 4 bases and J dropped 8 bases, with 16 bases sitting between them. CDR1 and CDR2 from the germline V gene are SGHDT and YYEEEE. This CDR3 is CASSQRGRGDTIYF. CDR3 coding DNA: TGTGCCAGCAGCCAACGGGGCAGGGGAGACACCATATATTTT.

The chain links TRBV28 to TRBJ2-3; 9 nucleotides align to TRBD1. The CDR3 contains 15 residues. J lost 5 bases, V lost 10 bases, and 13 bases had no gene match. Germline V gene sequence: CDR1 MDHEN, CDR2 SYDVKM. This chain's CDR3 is CAIYPGQGTGDTQYF. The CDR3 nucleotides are TGTGCCATCTACCCGGGACAGGGAACTGGAGATACGCAGTATTTT.

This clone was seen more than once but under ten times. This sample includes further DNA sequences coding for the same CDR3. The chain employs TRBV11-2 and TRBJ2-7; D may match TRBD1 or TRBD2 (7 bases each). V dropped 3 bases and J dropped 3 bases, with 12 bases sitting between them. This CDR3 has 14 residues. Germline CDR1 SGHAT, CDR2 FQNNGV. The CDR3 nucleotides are TGTGCCAGCAGCTTCCAGCGGGACAGCTACGAGCAGTACTTC. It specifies CASSFQRDSYEQYF.

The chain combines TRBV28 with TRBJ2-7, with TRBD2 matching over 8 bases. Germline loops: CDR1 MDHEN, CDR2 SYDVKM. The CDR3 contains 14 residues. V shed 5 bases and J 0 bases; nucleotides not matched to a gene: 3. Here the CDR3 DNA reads TGTGCCAGCAGTCCAGCGGGAGTCTCCTACGAGCAGTACTTC. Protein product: CASSPAGVSYEQYF.

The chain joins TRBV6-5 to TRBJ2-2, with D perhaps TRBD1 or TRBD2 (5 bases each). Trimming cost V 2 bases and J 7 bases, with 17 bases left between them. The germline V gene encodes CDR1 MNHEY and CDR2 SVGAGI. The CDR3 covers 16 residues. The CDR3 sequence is CASSYGADFTGGELFF. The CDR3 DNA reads TGTGCCAGCAGTTACGGGGCGGACTTCACCGGCGGGGAGCTGTTTTTT.

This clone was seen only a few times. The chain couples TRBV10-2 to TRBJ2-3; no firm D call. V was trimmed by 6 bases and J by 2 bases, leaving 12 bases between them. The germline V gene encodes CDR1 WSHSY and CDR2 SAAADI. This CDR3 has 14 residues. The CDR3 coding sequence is TGCGCCAGCAGCTCCGGCCGAGTCACAGATACGCAGTATTTT. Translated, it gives CASSSGRVTDTQYF.

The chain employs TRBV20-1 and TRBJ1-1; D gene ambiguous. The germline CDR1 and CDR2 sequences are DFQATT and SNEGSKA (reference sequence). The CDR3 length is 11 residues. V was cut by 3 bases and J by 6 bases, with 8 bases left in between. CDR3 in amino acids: CSARELSEAFF. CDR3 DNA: TGCAGTGCTAGGGAACTCTCTGAAGCTTTCTTT.

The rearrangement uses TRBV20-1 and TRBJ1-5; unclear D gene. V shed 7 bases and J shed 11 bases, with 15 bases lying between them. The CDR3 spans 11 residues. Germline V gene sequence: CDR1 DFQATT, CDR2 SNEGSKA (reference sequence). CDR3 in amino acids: CSVLSQDAQHF. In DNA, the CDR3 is TGCAGTGTCCTGTCCCAAGATGCCCAGCATTTT.

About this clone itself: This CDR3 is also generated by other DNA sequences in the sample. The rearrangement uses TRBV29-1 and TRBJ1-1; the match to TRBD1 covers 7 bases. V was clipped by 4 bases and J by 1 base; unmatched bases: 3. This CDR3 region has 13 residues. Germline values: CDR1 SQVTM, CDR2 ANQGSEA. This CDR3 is CSVGDRANTEAFF. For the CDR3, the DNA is TGCAGCGTTGGGGACAGAGCGAACACTGAAGCTTTCTTT.

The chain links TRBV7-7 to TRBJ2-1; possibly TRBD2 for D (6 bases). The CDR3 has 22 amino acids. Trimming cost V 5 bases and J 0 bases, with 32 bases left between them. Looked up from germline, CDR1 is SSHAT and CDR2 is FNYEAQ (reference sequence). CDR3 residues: CASSLPGPRDVVLEGSYNEQFF. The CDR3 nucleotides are TGTGCCAGCAGCCTACCAGGACCCCGGGACGTGGTGCTGGAGGGCTCCTACAATGAGCAGTTCTTC.

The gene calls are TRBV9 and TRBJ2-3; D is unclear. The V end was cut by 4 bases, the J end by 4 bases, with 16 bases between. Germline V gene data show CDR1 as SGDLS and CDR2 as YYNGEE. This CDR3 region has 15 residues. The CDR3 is CASSPRLASPDTQYF. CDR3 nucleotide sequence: TGTGCCAGCAGCCCACGGTTAGCATCGCCAGATACGCAGTATTTT.

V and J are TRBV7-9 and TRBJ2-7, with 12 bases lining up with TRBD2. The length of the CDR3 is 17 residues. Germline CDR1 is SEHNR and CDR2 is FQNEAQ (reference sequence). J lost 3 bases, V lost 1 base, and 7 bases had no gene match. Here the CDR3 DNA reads TGTGCCAGCAGCTTAGTACGGACTAGCGGGACAAACTACGAGCAGTACTTC. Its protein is CASSLVRTSGTNYEQYF.